The clone carrying this T cell receptor beta chain occurred once. The antigen remains undetermined. These data come from a study of T cell responses to AZD1222 COVID-19 vaccine. Using immunoSEQ multiplex PCR, the repertoire was profiled, and TCRdb retains in-frame clones only, with some absent. The table has tens of thousands of clones, roughly 89% seen once. Study-wide points: Nearly half of unique spike-specific TCRs reportedly avoided B.1.351 and B.1.1.7 mutated regions. Increases in Spike-specific TCR breadth and depth were seen after two AZD1222 doses. White British donors predominated, females outnumbered males, and clonal diversity was possibly underestimated.

The CDR3 consists of 17 residues. CDR1 is SGHTA and CDR2 is FQGNSA in the germline V gene. V lost 2 bases and J 0 bases, leaving 13 bases between the germline ends. Pooling was applied to second doses at about 4 or about 12 weeks. The source material was peripheral blood, sampled 28 days after the second AZD1222 dose. This clonotype originated in an adult who received the AZD1222 COVID-19 vaccine. The chain carries TRBV7-2 and TRBJ1-4; tentatively, D is TRBD1 (5 bases). The CDR3 DNA reads as TGTGCCAGCAGCTTAAAAACCTCGACAGCAACTAATGAAAAACTGTTTTTT. Amino acid sequence: CASSLKTSTATNEKLFF.